This T cell receptor beta chain is drawn from a study of monozygotic twins with inflammatory bowel disease. One blood sample of roughly 2.5 ml was taken from each donor. For this clonotype: Antigen unknown.

The CDR3 runs 14 residues. Germline lookup yields CDR1 LNHNV and CDR2 YYDKDF (reference sequence). TCRdb re-called the 5' RACE reads; one entry per CDR3 protein, DNA not given. Its table records over 200,000 distinct CDR3 sequences. Findings of the study overall: Patient-to-patient differences in immunosuppressive treatment may have added variability to the repertoires. Resolution of different T cell subtypes was not achieved.

The chain uses TRBV15 and TRBJ2-2; TCRdb proposes TRBD2, but this gene call is untestable without DNA. The sequencing input was blood. The clonotype was recovered from a human donor with ulcerative colitis or Crohn's disease, or a healthy co-twin of an affected twin (not recorded which). CDR3: CATSSGRNTGELFF.